This passage covers 6 T cell receptor beta chains from one sample sequenced in a study of T cells in Graves' hyperthyroidism and ophthalmopathy. TCR beta CDR3 regions were amplified from RNA transcripts. TCR CDR3 underwent first-round RT-PCR with the HTBI primer set. MiXCR, run by TCRdb on the multiplex PCR reads, gives a single entry per CDR3 protein. The data contain 500,000 to 650,000 distinct CDR3 sequences, around 15% of them seen just once; the ten biggest clones take up about 14%. The sample was blood. These TCRs come from a woman aged 40 to 50 with Graves' hyperthyroidism.

This clonotype occurred many times. The chain combines TRBV3-1 with TRBJ2-4; D possibly matches TRBD1 or TRBD2 (5 bases each). Looked up from germline, CDR1 is LGHDT and CDR2 is YNNKEL (reference sequence). Trimming left V 4 bases short and J 6 bases short, with 13 bases between. There are 14 residues in the CDR3. In DNA form, the CDR3 reads TGTGCCAGCAGCCCCCGGCTGGGGACAAACATTCAGTACTTC. Its protein product is CASSPRLGTNIQYF.

This clonotype was counted a few times. The chain combines TRBV5-6 with TRBJ1-6; no definite D call. V lost 4 bases and J 0 bases, leaving 11 bases between the germline ends. The CDR3 extends over 16 amino acids. The germline gives CDR1 SGHDT, CDR2 YYEEEE. CDR3 bases: TGTGCCAGCAGCCTACCGGAGGGCTCCTATAATTCACCCCTCCACTTT. Translation gives CASSLPEGSYNSPLHF.

This clonotype was seen ten or more times. The chain links TRBV7-9 to TRBJ2-1, with unresolved D. This CDR3 contains 14 residues. Trimming pared 6 bases from V and 8 bases from J, leaving 17 bases between. Germline V gene lookup returns CDR1 SEHNR and CDR2 FQNEAQ (reference sequence). The CDR3 region has the DNA TGTGCCAGCAGGCCTCCCCTAGTGGATTATGAGCAGTTCTTC. The encoded protein is CASRPPLVDYEQFF.

This clonotype has at least ten counts. V gene TRBV20-1 combines with J gene TRBJ1-1; D might be TRBD1 (6 bases). The CDR3 runs to 12 residues. The germline V gene has CDR1 DFQATT and CDR2 SNEGSKA (reference sequence). V gave up 6 bases and J gave up 6 bases, with 14 bases separating them. This CDR3 reads CSAQSGEPEAFF. DNA for the CDR3: TGCAGTGCCCAGTCAGGGGAACCTGAAGCTTTCTTT.

The chain employs TRBV5-1 and TRBJ2-2; a weak D match, TRBD1 (6 bases). V lost 4 bases to trimming and J lost 2 bases, with 9 bases between them. This CDR3 is built from 14 residues. Germline loops: CDR1 SGHRS, CDR2 YFSETQ. The CDR3 region has the DNA TGCGCCAGCAGCACGGGACAAAACACCGGGGAGCTGTTTTTT. Translation: CASSTGQNTGELFF.

V and J are TRBV19 and TRBJ2-5; D is perhaps TRBD2 (5 bases). This CDR3 has 14 amino acids. Germline V gives CDR1 LNHDA, CDR2 SQIVND (reference sequence). Trimming pared 4 bases from V and 5 bases from J, leaving 14 bases between. In nucleotides, the CDR3 is TGTGCCAGTAGTAACCTCCTAGCACTTGAGACCCAGTACTTC. It encodes CASSNLLALETQYF.